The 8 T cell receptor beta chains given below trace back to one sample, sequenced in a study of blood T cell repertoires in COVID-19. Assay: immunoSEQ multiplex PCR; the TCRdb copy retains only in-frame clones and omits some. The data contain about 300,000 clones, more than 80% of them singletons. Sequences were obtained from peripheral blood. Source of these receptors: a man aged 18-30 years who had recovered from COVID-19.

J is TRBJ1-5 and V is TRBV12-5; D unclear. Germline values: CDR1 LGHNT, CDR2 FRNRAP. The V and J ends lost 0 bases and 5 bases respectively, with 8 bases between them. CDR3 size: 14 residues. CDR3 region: CASGLVMGDQPQHF. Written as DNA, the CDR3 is TGTGCTAGTGGTTTGGTCATGGGCGATCAGCCCCAGCATTTT.

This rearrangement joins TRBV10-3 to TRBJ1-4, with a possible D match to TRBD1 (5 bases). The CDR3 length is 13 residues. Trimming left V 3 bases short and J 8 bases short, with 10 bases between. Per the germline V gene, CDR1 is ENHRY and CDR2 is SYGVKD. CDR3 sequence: CAISDRVGEKLFF. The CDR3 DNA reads TGTGCCATCAGTGACAGGGTAGGGGAAAAACTGTTTTTT.

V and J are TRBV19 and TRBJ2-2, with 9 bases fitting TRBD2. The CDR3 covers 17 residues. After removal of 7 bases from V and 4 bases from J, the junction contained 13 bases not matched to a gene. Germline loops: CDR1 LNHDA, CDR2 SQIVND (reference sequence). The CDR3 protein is CASIPNLAGVATGELFF. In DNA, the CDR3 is TGTGCCAGTATTCCTAACTTAGCGGGAGTAGCCACCGGGGAGCTGTTTTTT.

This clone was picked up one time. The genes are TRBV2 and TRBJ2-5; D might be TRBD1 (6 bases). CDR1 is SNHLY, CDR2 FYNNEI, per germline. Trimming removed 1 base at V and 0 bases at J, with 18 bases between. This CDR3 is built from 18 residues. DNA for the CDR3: TGTGCCAGCAGTGAAGGGACCGTGGGACAACTGTACCAAGAGACCCAGTACTTC. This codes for CASSEGTVGQLYQETQYF.

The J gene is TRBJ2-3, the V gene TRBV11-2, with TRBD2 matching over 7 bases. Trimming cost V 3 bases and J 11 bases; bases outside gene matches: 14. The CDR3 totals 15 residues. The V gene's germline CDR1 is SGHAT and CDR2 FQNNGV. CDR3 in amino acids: CASSLNGRELIKQYF. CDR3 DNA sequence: TGTGCCAGCAGCTTGAATGGGCGGGAGCTGATAAAGCAGTATTTT. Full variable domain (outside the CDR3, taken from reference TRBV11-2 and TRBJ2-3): EAGVAQSPRYKIIEKRQSVAFWCNPISGHATLYWYQQILGQGPKLLIQFQNNGVVDDSQLPKDRFSAERLKGVDSTLKIQPAKLEDSAVYLCASSLNGRELIKQYFGPGTRLTVL.

As DNA, the CDR3 is TGCGCCAGCAGCGCCATAGCGGGAGGAGAGACCCAGTACTTC. This codes for CASSAIAGGETQYF. The V call is TRBV5-1, the J call TRBJ2-5; TRBD2 aligns across 10 bases. The germline V gene encodes CDR1 SGHRS and CDR2 YFSETQ. The CDR3 loop spans 14 amino acids. The trim removed 4 bases at V and 4 bases at J, leaving 4 bases unmatched.

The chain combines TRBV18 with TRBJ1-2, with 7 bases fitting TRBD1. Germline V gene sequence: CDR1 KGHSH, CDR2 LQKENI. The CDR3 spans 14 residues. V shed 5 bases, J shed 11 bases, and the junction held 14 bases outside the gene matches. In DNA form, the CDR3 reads TGTGCCAGCTCAAGTTATCCCCGGACAGGCGCGTACACCTTC. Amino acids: CASSSYPRTGAYTF.

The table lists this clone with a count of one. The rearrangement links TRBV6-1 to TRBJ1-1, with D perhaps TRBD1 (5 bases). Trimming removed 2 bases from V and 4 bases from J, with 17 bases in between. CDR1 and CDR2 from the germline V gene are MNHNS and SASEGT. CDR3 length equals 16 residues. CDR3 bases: TGTGCCAGCAGTGAATTAGGGTCAGGGACTGGCACTGAAGCTTTCTTT. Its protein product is CASSELGSGTGTEAFF.